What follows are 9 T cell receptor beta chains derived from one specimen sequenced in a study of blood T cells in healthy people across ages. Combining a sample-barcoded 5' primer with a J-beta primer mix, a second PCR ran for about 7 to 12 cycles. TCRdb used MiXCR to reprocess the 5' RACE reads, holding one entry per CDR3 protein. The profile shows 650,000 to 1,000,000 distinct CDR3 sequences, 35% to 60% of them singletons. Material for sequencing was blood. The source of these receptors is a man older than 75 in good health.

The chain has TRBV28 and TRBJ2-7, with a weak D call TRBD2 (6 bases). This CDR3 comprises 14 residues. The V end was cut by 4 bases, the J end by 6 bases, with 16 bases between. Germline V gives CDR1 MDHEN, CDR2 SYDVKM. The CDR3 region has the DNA TGTGCCAGCAGTTCCTTTGGGGGAGGATCCGAGCAGTACTTC. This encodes CASSSFGGGSEQYF.

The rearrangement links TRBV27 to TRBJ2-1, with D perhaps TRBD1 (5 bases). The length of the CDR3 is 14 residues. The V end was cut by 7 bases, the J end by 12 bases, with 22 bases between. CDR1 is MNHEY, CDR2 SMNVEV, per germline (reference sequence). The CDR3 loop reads CASTKRTNNDGQFF. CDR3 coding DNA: TGTGCCAGCACCAAAAGGACAAATAACGATGGGCAGTTCTTC.

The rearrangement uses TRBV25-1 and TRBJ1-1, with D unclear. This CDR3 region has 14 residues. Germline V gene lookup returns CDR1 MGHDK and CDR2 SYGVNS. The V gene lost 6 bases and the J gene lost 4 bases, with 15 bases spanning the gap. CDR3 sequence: CASSDWVLGTEAFF. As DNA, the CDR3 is TGTGCCAGCAGCGACTGGGTTCTGGGCACTGAAGCTTTCTTT.

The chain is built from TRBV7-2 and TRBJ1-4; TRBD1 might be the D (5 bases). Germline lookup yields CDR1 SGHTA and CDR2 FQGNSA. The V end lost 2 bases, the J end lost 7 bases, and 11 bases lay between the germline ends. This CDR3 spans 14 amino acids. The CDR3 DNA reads TGTGCCAGCAGCTTACGTTATCAGGGTGAAAAACTGTTTTTT. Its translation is CASSLRYQGEKLFF.

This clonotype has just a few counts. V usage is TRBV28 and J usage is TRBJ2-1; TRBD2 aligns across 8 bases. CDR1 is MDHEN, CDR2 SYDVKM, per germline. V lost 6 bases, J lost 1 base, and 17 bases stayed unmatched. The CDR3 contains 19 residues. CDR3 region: CASSTPLAGPQRSYNEQFF. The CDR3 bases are TGTGCCAGCAGCACCCCTTTAGCGGGACCCCAGAGGTCCTACAATGAGCAGTTCTTC. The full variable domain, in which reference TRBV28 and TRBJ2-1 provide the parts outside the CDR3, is DVKVTQSSRYLVKRTGEKVFLECVQDMDHENMFWYRQDPGLGLRLIYFSYDVKMKEKGDIPEGYSVSREKKERFSLILESASTNQTSMYLCASSTPLAGPQRSYNEQFFGPGTRLTVL.

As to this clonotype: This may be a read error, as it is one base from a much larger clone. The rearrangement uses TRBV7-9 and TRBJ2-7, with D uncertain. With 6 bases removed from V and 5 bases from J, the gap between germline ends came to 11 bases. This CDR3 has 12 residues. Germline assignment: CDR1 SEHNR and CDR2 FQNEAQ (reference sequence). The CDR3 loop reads CASRLGGHEQYF. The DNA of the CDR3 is TGTGCCAGCAGACTCGGCGGCCACGAGCAGTACTTC.

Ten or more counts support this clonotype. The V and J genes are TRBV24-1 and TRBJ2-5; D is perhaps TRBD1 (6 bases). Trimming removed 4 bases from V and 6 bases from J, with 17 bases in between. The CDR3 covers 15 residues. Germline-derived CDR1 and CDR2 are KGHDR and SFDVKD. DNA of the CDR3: TGTGCCACCAGTGAGGCCGACCAGGGGTGGCAGACCCAGTACTTC. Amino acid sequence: CATSEADQGWQTQYF.

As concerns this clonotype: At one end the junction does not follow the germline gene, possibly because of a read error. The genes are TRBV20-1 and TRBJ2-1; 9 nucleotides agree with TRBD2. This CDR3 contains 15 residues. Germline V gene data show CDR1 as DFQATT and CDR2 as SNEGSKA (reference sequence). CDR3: CGARVPGTSINEQFF. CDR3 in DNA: TGCGGTGCTAGAGTTCCCGGGACTAGCATCAATGAGCAGTTCTTC.

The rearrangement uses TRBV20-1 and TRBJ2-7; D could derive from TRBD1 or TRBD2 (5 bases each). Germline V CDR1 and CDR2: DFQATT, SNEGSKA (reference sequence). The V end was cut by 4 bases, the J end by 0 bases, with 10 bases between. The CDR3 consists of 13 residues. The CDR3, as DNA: TGCAGTGCTACCCGGGACGACTCCTACGAGCAGTACTTC. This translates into CSATRDDSYEQYF.